A single sample is the source of the 17 T cell receptor beta chains below, sequenced in a study of metastatic and nonmetastatic thyroid tumors. None of the patients had undergone any treatment ahead of thyroid surgery. TCRdb reprocessed the PCR reads via MiXCR. The data show 25,000 to 30,000 clones, approximately 15% seen once. Sequencing used blood. All receptors derive from a female donor with papillary thyroid cancer or a benign thyroid nodule (not recorded which). Some clones in this sample may be carry-over from other donors' samples.

This clone appeared many times. A read error may account for a junction end that differs from germline. Other nucleotide sequences in the sample specify the same CDR3. This chain connects TRBV10-2 to TRBJ2-1; 12 bases line up with TRBD2. The CDR3 is 13 amino acids. CDR1 is WSHSY, CDR2 SAAADI, per germline. CDR3 nucleotides: TGCGCCAGCAGGGATGCTAGCGGGGGGGGCGGGGTCTTC. It is translated as CASRDASGGGGVF.

This clone was recorded many times. This rearrangement joins TRBV28 to TRBJ2-7; the match to TRBD2 covers 8 bases. From germline, CDR1 is MDHEN and CDR2 SYDVKM. V trimming: 3 bases; J trimming: 3 bases; junction bases outside the gene matches: 7. The CDR3 has 15 amino acids. CDR3 loop: CASSFYSGTYYEQYF. The CDR3 bases are TGTGCCAGCAGTTTCTATAGCGGGACCTACTACGAGCAGTACTTC.

This clone was counted ten times or more. V is TRBV30 and J is TRBJ2-1, with unresolved D. V was clipped by 3 bases and J by 2 bases, with 5 bases between them. Germline CDR1 reads GTSNPN; CDR2 reads SVGIG (reference sequence). CDR3 length: 12 residues. This chain's CDR3 is CAWSLPYNEQFF. CDR3 in DNA: TGTGCCTGGAGCCTCCCCTACAATGAGCAGTTCTTC. The full variable domain, rest sourced from reference TRBV30 and TRBJ2-1, is SQTIHQWPATLVQPVGSPLSLECTVEGTSNPNLYWYRQAAGRGLQLLFYSVGIGQISSEVPQNLSASRPQDRQFILSSKKLLLSDSGFYLCAWSLPYNEQFFGPGTRLTVL.

The table lists this clone with many counts. The rearrangement uses TRBV2 and TRBJ1-2; TRBD1 matches 7 bases. The CDR3 loop spans 13 amino acids. Trimming at V came to 4 bases and at J to 3 bases, leaving 2 bases not matched to a gene. CDR1 and CDR2 (germline): SNHLY, FYNNEI. CDR3 residues: CASSGGTDYGYTF. In DNA, the CDR3 is TGTGCCAGCAGTGGTGGGACAGACTATGGCTACACCTTC. Full variable domain (remainder filled in from reference TRBV2 and TRBJ1-2): EPEVTQTPSHQVTQMGQEVILRCVPISNHLYFYWYRQILGQKVEFLVSFYNNEISEKSEIFDDQFSVERPDGSNFTLKIRSTKLEDSAMYFCASSGGTDYGYTFGSGTRLTVV.

This clone has at least ten counts. The chain recombines TRBV18 with TRBJ2-1, with a weak D call TRBD2 (7 bases). Germline CDR1 KGHSH, CDR2 LQKENI. This CDR3 is 19 amino acids long. Trimming shortened V by 0 bases and J by 0 bases, and 18 bases separated the two germline ends. The DNA for the CDR3 is TGTGCCAGCTCACCACCGGGAGGGGGACGACGGGTCTCCTACAATGAGCAGTTCTTC. Its translation: CASSPPGGGRRVSYNEQFF.

In its sample, this clone was seen many times. The V and J genes are TRBV20-1 and TRBJ2-1, with 11 bases matching TRBD2. CDR3 size: 18 residues. J lost 7 bases, V lost 0 bases, and 14 bases had no gene match. Per the germline V gene, CDR1 is DFQATT and CDR2 is SNEGSKA (reference sequence). This chain's CDR3 is CSARDRLAGTFNRNEQFF. CDR3 coding DNA: TGCAGTGCTAGAGATCGACTAGCGGGAACATTTAACCGGAATGAGCAGTTCTTC.

There are a few counts of this clone. Relative to the germline gene, one junction end is altered; a read error may explain this. The gene calls are TRBV6-1 and TRBJ2-7; 8 bases align to TRBD1. CDR1 MNHNS and CDR2 SASEGT come from the germline V gene. The CDR3 contains 14 residues. The CDR3 region has the DNA TGTGCCAGCAGTGCCGGGACAGGTCGGTACGAGCATTACTTC. Its protein is CASSAGTGRYEHYF.

In its sample, this clone was seen many times. The chain carries TRBV5-1 and TRBJ2-3; D is possibly TRBD2 (5 bases). Trimming cost V 2 bases and J 4 bases, with 14 bases left between them. Germline V CDR1 and CDR2: SGHRS, YFSETQ. CDR3 size: 15 residues. The CDR3 DNA sequence: TGCGCCAGCAGCTTAAACGGGAATAGGGCAGATACGCAGTATTTT. This sequence encodes CASSLNGNRADTQYF.

By proportion, this clone is medium-sized (0.01 to 0.1%). This chain joins TRBV6-1 and TRBJ1-5, with a possible D match to TRBD1 (6 bases). Trimming shortened V by 2 bases and J by 11 bases, and 13 bases separated the two germline ends. This CDR3 spans 13 amino acids. The germline V gene encodes CDR1 MNHNS and CDR2 SASEGT. The CDR3 loop reads CASSERGGTSQHF. CDR3 coding DNA: TGTGCCAGCAGTGAAAGAGGAGGGACATCCCAGCATTTT.

The sample holds many counts of this clone. V gene TRBV27 combines with J gene TRBJ2-3, with D unresolved. V was clipped by 4 bases and J by 2 bases, with 16 bases between them. Germline V gene data show CDR1 as MNHEY and CDR2 as SMNVEV (reference sequence). This CDR3 is 16 amino acids long. In DNA form, the CDR3 reads TGTGCCAGCAGTTCCGCCTCAGGAGTCGTCACAGATACGCAGTATTTT. It specifies CASSSASGVVTDTQYF.

This clone was observed many times. The J gene is TRBJ2-7, the V gene TRBV5-8; 16 nucleotides line up with TRBD2. The V gene end was trimmed by 1 base and the J gene end by 6 bases; junction bases not matched to a gene: 7. CDR3 length: 17 residues. Germline CDR1 is SGHTS and CDR2 is YDEGEE. The CDR3 here is CASSLLGLAGGPPEQYF. The DNA for the CDR3 is TGTGCCAGCAGCTTGTTGGGACTAGCGGGAGGGCCCCCCGAGCAGTACTTC.

This clone was seen many times. This rearrangement joins TRBV5-1 to TRBJ1-5, with D possibly matching TRBD1 (5 bases). The CDR3 is 13 amino acids. Trimming pared 0 bases from V and 7 bases from J, leaving 8 bases between. CDR1 is SGHRS and CDR2 is YFSETQ in the germline V gene. The CDR3 sequence is CASSLAGDQPQHF. In nucleotides, the CDR3 is TGCGCCAGCAGCTTGGCCGGGGACCAGCCCCAGCATTTT.

This clone was detected many times. The J gene is TRBJ2-3, the V gene TRBV5-1; the D is unclear. Germline V gene lookup returns CDR1 SGHRS and CDR2 YFSETQ. The CDR3 consists of 15 residues. V was pared by 0 bases and J by 2 bases, with 10 bases between. CDR3 amino acids: CASSLEGLTTDTQYF. The CDR3 DNA reads TGCGCCAGCAGCTTGGAGGGCCTTACCACAGATACGCAGTATTTT. The full variable domain, its missing parts supplied by reference TRBV5-1 and TRBJ2-3, is KAGVTQTPRYLIKTRGQQVTLSCSPISGHRSVSWYQQTPGQGLQFLFEYFSETQRNKGNFPGRFSGRQFSNSRSEMNVSTLELGDSALYLCASSLEGLTTDTQYFGPGTRLTVL.

This clone occurred once. V and J are TRBV4-1 and TRBJ2-6; D uncertain. The CDR3 length is 18 residues. Germline loops: CDR1 MGHRA, CDR2 YSYEKL. Trimming took off 0 bases at V and 7 bases at J, with 19 bases between the two ends. CDR3: CASSQERPSTLGANVLTF. CDR3 bases: TGCGCCAGCAGCCAAGAAAGGCCGAGTACCCTGGGCGCCAACGTCCTGACTTTC.

This clone has ten or more counts. The genes are TRBV5-1 and TRBJ2-7, with 7 bases that match TRBD1. This CDR3 comprises 14 residues. The V segment lost 0 bases and the J segment 7 bases; nucleotides outside the gene matches: 7. Germline CDR1 and CDR2: SGHRS and YFSETQ. The CDR3, as DNA: TGCGCCAGCAGCTTGGCTCGAGGGGGCCATGAGCAGTACTTC. It is translated as CASSLARGGHEQYF.

This clone showed up many times. The chain couples TRBV7-2 to TRBJ2-5, with D perhaps being TRBD1 or TRBD2 (5 bases each). CDR1 and CDR2 (germline): SGHTA, FQGNSA. V was clipped by 5 bases and J by 2 bases, with 9 bases between them. The CDR3 totals 13 residues. In DNA, the CDR3 is TGTGCCAGCAGCACGGGACCGCAAGAGACCCAGTACTTC. This encodes CASSTGPQETQYF.

The rearrangement uses TRBV20-1 and TRBJ2-1; TRBD2 matches at 8 bases. The CDR3 consists of 14 residues. Germline trimming cut 6 bases from V and 4 bases from J; bases unmatched to any gene: 8. Germline CDR1 DFQATT, CDR2 SNEGSKA (reference sequence). In DNA form, the CDR3 reads TGCAGTGCCAACTCCGGGAGGGATTACAATGAGCAGTTCTTC. Amino acid sequence: CSANSGRDYNEQFF.